This T cell receptor (beta chain) was recovered during a study of blood T cell repertoires in COVID-19. Study at large: Acute and convalescent COVID-19 specimens originated in the United States, Italy and Spain.

Under the authors' procedure: It was from reference gene primer amplification that nucleated cell counts were estimated. Libraries were prepared by immunoSEQ multiplex PCR; TCRdb keeps only in-frame clonotypes and omits some of them. Clonal size and the V and J genes are those of that table, whereas D and trimming came from the DNA. The sample consists of 150,000 to 200,000 clones, roughly nine tenths of them appearing once. Germline V gene data show CDR1 as SGHVS and CDR2 as FQNEAQ. The CDR3 length is 11 residues. Deletions cut 4 bases from V and 3 bases from J, with 4 bases between. The source material was peripheral blood. This TCR was recovered from a man between 18 and 35 years old who had recovered from COVID-19. The V gene is TRBV7-8, the J gene TRBJ2-7; D is undetermined. This CDR3 reads CASSYNYEQYF. The CDR3 DNA follows: TGTGCCAGCAGCTACAACTACGAGCAGTACTTC.